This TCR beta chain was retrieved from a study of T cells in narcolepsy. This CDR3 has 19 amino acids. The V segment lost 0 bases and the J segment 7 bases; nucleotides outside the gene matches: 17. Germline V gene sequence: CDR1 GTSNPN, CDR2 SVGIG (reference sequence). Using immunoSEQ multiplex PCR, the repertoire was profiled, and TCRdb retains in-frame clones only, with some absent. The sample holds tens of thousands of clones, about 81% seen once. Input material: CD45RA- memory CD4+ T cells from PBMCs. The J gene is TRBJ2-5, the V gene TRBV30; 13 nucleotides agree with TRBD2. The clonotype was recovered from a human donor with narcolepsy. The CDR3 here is CAWSVRSSQRTSGSLTQYF. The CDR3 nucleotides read TGTGCCTGGAGTGTACGTTCGTCACAACGGACTAGCGGGAGCCTGACCCAGTACTTC.